This T cell receptor beta chain is drawn from a study of blood T cell repertoires in COVID-19. Methods used by the authors: Amplification from reference gene primers served as the basis for estimated nucleated cell counts. Repertoires were generated with immunoSEQ multiplex PCR, while TCRdb's copy carries only in-frame clones and drops some. V and J calls and clone size are those listed in that table; D and trimming were worked out from the DNA. The sample lists hundreds of thousands of clones, 85% occurring once. Germline trimming cut 2 bases from V and 1 base from J; bases unmatched to any gene: 7. The CDR3 is 16 residues long. CDR1 is SNHLY, CDR2 FYNNEI, per germline.

Sample: PBMCs or T cells enriched from blood (not recorded which). The chain joins TRBV2 to TRBJ1-1; TRBD1 matches at 7 bases. The TCR sequence derives from a woman aged 45-65 years who had recovered from COVID-19. This CDR3 reads CASSESWGTENTEAFF. DNA for the CDR3: TGTGCCAGCAGTGAATCCTGGGGGACAGAGAACACTGAAGCTTTCTTT.